The clone carrying this TCR beta chain was seen many times. TCRdb processed the 5' RACE reads anew with MiXCR; each CDR3 protein has one entry. The table shows approximately 69,000 distinct CDR3 sequences, with about 6% occurring only once. These data come from a study of T cells after yellow fever vaccination. CDR3 length: 18 amino acids. With V trimmed by 6 bases and J by 0 bases, 10 bases remained unmatched. Germline V gene data show CDR1 as ENHRY and CDR2 as SYGVKD. The sequence came from a man between 18 and 35 years old who received the YFV17D yellow fever vaccine. The rearrangement links TRBV10-3 to TRBJ2-3, with TRBD2 identical over 12 bases. The material sequenced was CD4+ T cells sorted from PBMCs, taken about 2 weeks after the first yellow fever vaccination. The CDR3 protein is CAIRKRLAGAPSTDTQYF. The DNA for the CDR3 is TGTGCCATCAGAAAAAGACTAGCGGGGGCTCCTAGCACAGATACGCAGTATTTT.